What follows are 5 T cell receptor beta chains derived from one specimen sequenced in a study of cytomegalovirus exposure and HLA in healthy donors. Repertoires were generated with immunoSEQ multiplex PCR, while TCRdb's copy carries only in-frame clones and drops some. The profile shows under 250,000 clones, 80% to 90% of them singletons. The sample comprised PBMCs. Receptors were obtained from a woman in her late teens or twenties in good health and CMV-seropositive.

The V call is TRBV11-1, the J call TRBJ1-4; D is perhaps TRBD1 (5 bases). V was clipped by 5 bases and J by 6 bases, with 13 bases between them. The CDR3 loop spans 14 amino acids. Germline CDR1 and CDR2: SGHAT and FQDESV (reference sequence). CDR3 DNA: TGTGCCAGCAGCCCGACAGTAGTCGATGAAAAACTGTTTTTT. This encodes CASSPTVVDEKLFF.

The chain carries TRBV5-5 and TRBJ2-7, with D maybe TRBD1 (6 bases). Trimming took off 1 base at V and 3 bases at J, with 14 bases between the two ends. The CDR3 contains 15 residues. CDR1 is SGHKS, CDR2 YYEKEE, per germline (reference sequence). As DNA, the CDR3 is TGTGCCAGCAGCTTGTTAGCAGGGGCGGTCTACGAGCAGTACTTC. This codes for CASSLLAGAVYEQYF.

For the CDR3, the DNA is TGTGCCAGTATAGGGGGCAACACCGGGGAGCTGTTTTTT. This sequence encodes CASIGGNTGELFF. The chain joins TRBV19 to TRBJ2-2; 7 bases are a match to TRBD1. This CDR3 has 13 residues. Germline V CDR1 and CDR2: LNHDA, SQIVND (reference sequence). V was clipped by 7 bases and J by 2 bases; unmatched bases: 1.

This clone was detected only a few times. The chain recombines TRBV19 with TRBJ2-7, with D perhaps matching TRBD2 (5 bases). Looked up from germline, CDR1 is LNHDA and CDR2 is SQIVND (reference sequence). V shed 7 bases and J shed 4 bases, with 8 bases lying between them. The CDR3 is made up of 11 amino acids. The DNA for the CDR3 is TGTGCCAGTACCGGAGGTTACGAGCAGTACTTC. Its protein is CASTGGYEQYF.

V gene TRBV10-3 combines with J gene TRBJ2-2; 8 nucleotides match TRBD2. The CDR3 is made up of 15 amino acids. Germline CDR1 ENHRY, CDR2 SYGVKD. Germline trimming cut 4 bases from V and 5 bases from J; bases unmatched to any gene: 6. This chain's CDR3 is CAISVGAGVTGELFF. In nucleotides, the CDR3 is TGTGCCATCAGTGTTGGAGCGGGAGTGACCGGGGAGCTGTTTTTT.